This entry concerns a single T cell receptor beta chain. Its cognate antigen has yet to be identified. Base qualities are missing; no much larger clone stands one base away. The data belong to a study of vaccination effects on CD4 cells after COVID-19 (dated by TCRdb to between 2022 and 2023). Regarding the study in general: Participants received two doses of either the BNT162b2 or the mRNA-1273 mRNA SARS-CoV-2 vaccine. In both COVID-19 convalescent patients and infection-naive vaccine recipients, the study compared SARS-CoV-2 spike-specific CD4+ TCR repertoires from before mRNA vaccination with those from after it. A total of some eleven COVID-19 convalescent patients and a few SARS-CoV-2-naive healthy vaccine recipients were included in the full study. The Oncomine TCR Beta short-read assay on an Illumina iSeq 100 was used to sequence cultures from other donors in the study. Broader findings and caveats from the paper: Both infection-induced and vaccine-induced clones contracted markedly at late post-vaccination timepoints, which is consistent with waning T cell responses. Among healthy vaccine recipients, nearly all vaccine-induced clones were SARS-CoV-2 mono-reactive, and just 1 of 255 was cross-reactive with common cold coronaviruses. Only a small number of convalescent patients were included, and no early post-infection timepoints were available, which limited the study.

The library relied on the immunoSEQ multiplex PCR assay. TCR beta CDR3 sequencing was performed on DNA from the cultured, isolated CD4+ T cells. In the source study's methods: Non-productive TCR sequences were discarded, and reads were trimmed to the CDR3 region, with only CDR3s of 7 or more amino acids retained. Antigen-specific clonotypes were identified with the MANAFEST web app by comparing expansion in peptide wells against reference cultures. To count as positive, a clone had to show expansion at FDR<0.05 compared with the reference and with all other wells, an odds ratio above 5, and a frequency above 0.1% in two replicate wells. A clonotype was defined as cross-reactive if the clonotype was significantly expanded both in SARS-CoV-2 spike wells and in at least one common cold coronavirus spike condition. Levenshtein distance calculated with the stringdist R package was used to assess CDR3 similarity, and unrooted trees were constructed with ape in R 3.6.1. Sourced from immuneACCESS, this table was stored by TCRdb with only in-frame sequences that have V and J called. A share of the clones is absent; for the studies checked, an unresolved V gene accounts for under half, and the remainder has no known explanation. V, J and clone size reflect that table, while D and trimming were determined from the DNA. This sample comprises around 25,000 clones, approximately 83% of them detected only once. 10% of the sample comes from the top ten.

In the ViraFEST assay, PBMC were stimulated with viral peptide pools, and TCR sequencing was then used to find antigen-specific CD4+ T cell clonotypes based on their expansion. After around ten days of culture, CD4+ T cells were isolated with the EasySep CD4+ T cell isolation kit. Negative nucleocapsid antibody results before and after vaccination confirmed that the healthy vaccine recipients had no prior SARS-CoV-2 infection. Roughly 2 million PBMC per well were cultured in IMDM with about 5.1% human AB serum, 10 IU/ml IL-2 and gentamicin, plus 10 ug/ml peptides. Half of the culture medium was replaced with fresh IL-2-containing medium on days 3 and 7. Each peptide stimulation condition was cultured in triplicate wells unless otherwise noted. Using Ficoll-Paque Plus gradient centrifugation, PBMC were separated from whole blood and then either used fresh or cryopreserved at -140C. The overlapping peptide pools covered the spike proteins of SARS-CoV-2 as well as those of the common cold coronaviruses HCoV-NL63, HCoV-OC43 and HCoV-229E. The QIAamp micro DNA kit was used to extract genomic DNA from the cultured CD4+ T cells.

Unmatched junction bases come to 7, with V trimmed by 2 bases and J by 6 bases. Taken from the germline V gene, the CDR1 and CDR2 loops are MNHNS and SASEGT. There are 15 amino acids in the CDR3, from cysteine to phenylalanine inclusive. Only the CDR3 region is kept as DNA, spanning 45 bases read in frame from base 1. The source of this sequence is a human donor who received a COVID-19 vaccine. The source material was CD4+ T cells from PBMCs cultured with HCoV-NL63 spike peptides, sampled before COVID-19 vaccination. What this sample's cell subset or site label stands for: HCoV-NL63 spike overlapping peptide pool stimulation. The chain joins TRBV6-1 to TRBJ1-5; TRBD1 matches 7 bases in the middle. The DNA reads TGTGCCAGCAGTGAAATGTTGGAGGGGGCTCAGCCCCAGCATTTT. Its translation reads: CASSEMLEGAQPQHF.